Listed below are T cell receptor beta chains from one sample, sequenced in a study of Ad26.COV2.S vaccination and SARS-CoV-2 variants. Sequencing used immunoSEQ multiplex PCR; TCRdb keeps in-frame clones, though not all of them. The data show 430,000 or so clones, 80% to 95% seen once. This specimen was peripheral blood, taken in a trial of Ad26.COV2.S vaccine versus placebo. Receptors were obtained from a person between 18 and 65 years old who received the Ad26.COV2.S COVID-19 vaccine or a placebo. CDR3s include the opening cysteine and the closing phenylalanine or tryptophan. Fields, in order: V gene, CDR3 protein.

v_call: TRBV5-4
cdr3_aa: CASKTQGENTEAFF

v_call: TRBV19
cdr3_aa: CASSIVVGSNQPQHF

v_call: TRBV19
cdr3_aa: CASSIGMNTEAFF

v_call: TRBV2
cdr3_aa: CASSEAYTGELFF

v_call: TRBV28
cdr3_aa: CAMTDGMNTEAFF

v_call: TRBV19
cdr3_aa: CASSIREGQVYEQYF

v_call: TRBV27
cdr3_aa: CASSLGQAAQPQHF

v_call: TRBV5-4
cdr3_aa: CASSLVVAGGRNEQFF

v_call: TRBV30
cdr3_aa: CAWSVRYLVGNTEAFF

v_call: TRBV7-9
cdr3_aa: CASSSGLAGVGSYEQYF

v_call: TRBV28
cdr3_aa: CASSLAYEQYF

v_call: TRBV7-9
cdr3_aa: CASSLFEEGTETQYF

v_call: TRBV4-1
cdr3_aa: CASSPGQGGRRGNTIYF

v_call: TRBV10-3
cdr3_aa: CAISASEGNQPQHF

v_call: TRBV28
cdr3_aa: CASRTGLYSGNTIYF

v_call: TRBV7-9
cdr3_aa: CASSLESGNEQFF